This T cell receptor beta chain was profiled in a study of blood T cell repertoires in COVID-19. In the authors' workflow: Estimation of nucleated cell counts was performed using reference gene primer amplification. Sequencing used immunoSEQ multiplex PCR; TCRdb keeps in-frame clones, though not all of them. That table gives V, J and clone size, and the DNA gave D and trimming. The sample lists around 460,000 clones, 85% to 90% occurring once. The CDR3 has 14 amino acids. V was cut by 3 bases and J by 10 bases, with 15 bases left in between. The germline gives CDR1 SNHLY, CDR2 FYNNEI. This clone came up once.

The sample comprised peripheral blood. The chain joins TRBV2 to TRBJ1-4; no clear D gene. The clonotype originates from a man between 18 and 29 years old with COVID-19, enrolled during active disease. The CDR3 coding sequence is TGTGCCAGCAGTGATCTCGTGGGAGGCGGAAAACTGTTTTTT. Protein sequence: CASSDLVGGGKLFF.